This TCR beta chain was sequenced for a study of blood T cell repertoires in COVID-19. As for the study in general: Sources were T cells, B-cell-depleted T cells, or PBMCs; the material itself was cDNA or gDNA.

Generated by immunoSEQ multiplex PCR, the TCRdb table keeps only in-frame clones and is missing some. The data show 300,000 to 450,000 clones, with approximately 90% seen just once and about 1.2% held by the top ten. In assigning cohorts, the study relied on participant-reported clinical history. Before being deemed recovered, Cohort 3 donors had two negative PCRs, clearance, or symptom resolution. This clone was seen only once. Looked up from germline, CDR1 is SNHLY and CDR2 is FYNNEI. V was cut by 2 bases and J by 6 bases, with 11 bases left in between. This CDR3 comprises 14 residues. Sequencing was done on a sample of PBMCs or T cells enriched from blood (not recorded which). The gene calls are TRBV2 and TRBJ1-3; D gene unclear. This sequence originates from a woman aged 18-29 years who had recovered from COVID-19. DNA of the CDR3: TGTGCCAGCAGTGAACGGGAACCTCTAAACACCATATATTTT. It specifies CASSEREPLNTIYF.